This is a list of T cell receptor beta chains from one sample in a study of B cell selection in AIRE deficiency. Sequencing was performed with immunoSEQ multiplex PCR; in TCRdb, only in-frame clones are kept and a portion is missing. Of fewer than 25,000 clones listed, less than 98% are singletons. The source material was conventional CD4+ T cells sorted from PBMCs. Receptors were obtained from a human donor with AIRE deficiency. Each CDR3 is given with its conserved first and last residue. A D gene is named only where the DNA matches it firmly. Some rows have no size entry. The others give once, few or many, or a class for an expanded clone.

CASSQDVETQYF | TGTGCCAGCAGCCAAGACGTAGAGACCCAGTACTTC | NA | NA | TRBJ2-5 | TRBV4-2
CASSQTGGSTIYF | TGTGCCAGCAGCCAGACTGGAGGCTCCACCATATATTTT | NA | NA | TRBJ1-3 | TRBV14
CASASFGATNEKLFF | TGTGCCAGCGCCTCGTTTGGGGCAACTAATGAAAAACTGTTTTTT | NA | NA | TRBJ1-4 | TRBV5-8
CASRTQTEPYEAFF | TGTGCCAGCAGAACACAGACGGAACCTTATGAAGCTTTCTTT | NA | NA | TRBJ1-1 | TRBV28
CASSLWGWETQYF | TGTGCCAGCAGCTTGTGGGGGTGGGAGACCCAGTACTTC | NA | NA | TRBJ2-5 | TRBV5-6
CASSPDSDQPQHF | TGTGCCAGTAGTCCAGACTCGGACCAGCCCCAGCATTTT | NA | NA | TRBJ1-5 | TRBV19
CASSQVLGLRNEQFF | TGCGCCAGCAGCCAAGTTCTAGGGCTACGAAATGAGCAGTTCTTC | NA | NA | TRBJ2-1 | TRBV4-3
CASSSRGTGRYQYF | TGTGCCAGCAGCTCTCGTGGGACAGGGAGATATCAGTACTTC | NA | TRBD1 | TRBJ2-4 | TRBV11-3
CSVGLGLADTDTQYF | TGCAGCGTGGGACTGGGACTAGCGGACACAGATACGCAGTATTTT | NA | TRBD2 | TRBJ2-3 | TRBV29-1
CASSPLPFAAQSSYNEQFF | TGTGCCAGCAGCCCATTACCTTTTGCGGCCCAGAGCTCCTACAATGAGCAGTTCTTC | NA | NA | TRBJ2-1 | TRBV11-2
CASSQGLGLYIDEQFF | TGCGCCAGCAGCCAAGGACTAGGCCTATATATCGATGAGCAGTTCTTC | NA | NA | TRBJ2-1 | TRBV4-3
CATSTSYGYTF | TGTGCCACTTCGACCAGCTATGGCTACACCTTC | NA | NA | TRBJ1-2 | TRBV5-4
CASSLESSGGSTF | TGCGCCAGCAGCTTGGAATCTAGCGGCGGCTCAACATTC | NA | TRBD2 | TRBJ2-7 | TRBV5-1
CASSPGAAEAFF | TGTGCCAGCAGCCCAGGGGCCGCTGAAGCTTTCTTT | NA | NA | TRBJ1-1 | TRBV5-4
CAISEQAGRFEQFF | TGTGCCATCAGTGAGCAAGCCGGGCGGTTTGAGCAGTTCTTC | NA | NA | TRBJ2-1 | TRBV10-3
CASSIGGQASYGYTF | TGTGCCAGTAGTATCGGGGGACAGGCGTCCTATGGCTACACCTTC | NA | TRBD1 | TRBJ1-2 | TRBV19
CAISVASSNQPQHF | TGTGCCATCAGTGTGGCCAGTAGCAATCAGCCCCAGCATTTT | NA | NA | TRBJ1-5 | TRBV10-3
CASSFLVGGGSDTQYF | TGTGCCAGCAGTTTCCTAGTCGGGGGGGGATCAGATACGCAGTATTTT | NA | TRBD2 | TRBJ2-3 | TRBV27
CASSSQGFDYEQYF | TGTGCCAGCAGCTCACAGGGGTTCGACTACGAGCAGTACTTC | NA | TRBD1 | TRBJ2-7 | TRBV7-2
CASSLRGENIQYF | TGTGCCAGCAGCCTCAGGGGGGAGAACATTCAGTACTTC | NA | NA | TRBJ2-4 | TRBV7-2
CAIRAEGSYGYTF | TGTGCCATCCGTGCTGAGGGATCTTATGGCTACACCTTC | NA | NA | TRBJ1-2 | TRBV10-3
CASSDRQGTNEKLFF | TGTGCCAGCTCAGACAGACAGGGAACTAATGAAAAACTGTTTTTT | NA | TRBD1 | TRBJ1-4 | TRBV18
CASSQETRLSTDTQYF | TGCGCCAGCAGCCAAGAGACCCGACTGAGCACAGATACGCAGTATTTT | NA | NA | TRBJ2-3 | TRBV4-3
CASSMAGKGNYGYTF | TGTGCCAGTAGTATGGCGGGGAAGGGCAACTATGGCTACACCTTC | NA | NA | TRBJ1-2 | TRBV19
CASTFGPKHGYTF | TGTGCCAGTACCTTTGGACCGAAGCATGGCTACACCTTC | NA | NA | TRBJ1-2 | TRBV19
CSASPGPTQYF | TGCAGTGCTAGTCCGGGTCCCACACAGTATTTT | NA | NA | TRBJ2-3 | TRBV20-1
CASSLVGTSGNEQFF | TGTGCCAGCAGCTTAGTAGGGACTAGCGGCAATGAGCAGTTCTTC | NA | TRBD2 | TRBJ2-1 | TRBV7-3
CASSLDSQGGDYEQYF | TGTGCCAGCAGCTTAGATTCTCAAGGGGGAGACTACGAGCAGTACTTC | NA | NA | TRBJ2-7 | TRBV11-3
CASSLEGYQTQYF | TGTGCCAGCAGCTTGGAAGGGTACCAGACCCAGTACTTC | NA | NA | TRBJ2-5 | TRBV7-6
CASRRQDPYEQYF | TGTGCCAGCAGAAGACAGGACCCCTACGAGCAGTACTTC | NA | NA | TRBJ2-7 | TRBV6-6
CASSSRDPTREQYF | TGTGCCAGCAGCAGCCGGGACCCAACCAGGGAGCAGTACTTC | NA | NA | TRBJ2-7 | TRBV7-2
CASSYLSTGGYQETQYF | TGTGCCAGCAGCTACCTCTCGACAGGGGGCTACCAAGAGACCCAGTACTTC | NA | TRBD1 | TRBJ2-5 | TRBV5-6
CASSQGGTRSYEQYF | TGTGCCAGCAGCCAAGGGGGGACCCGGTCATACGAGCAGTACTTC | NA | NA | TRBJ2-7 | TRBV14
CAISRAGGYEQYF | TGTGCCATCAGCCGTGCGGGGGGGTACGAGCAGTACTTC | NA | TRBD2 | TRBJ2-7 | TRBV10-3
CASRAGGGTTGELFF | TGTGCCAGTAGAGCGGGTGGGGGGACTACCGGGGAGCTGTTTTTT | NA | NA | TRBJ2-2 | TRBV19
CASKRQDYEQYF | TGTGCCAGCAAAAGACAGGACTACGAGCAGTACTTC | NA | NA | TRBJ2-7 | TRBV6-6
CARIWPSDQANYGYTF | TGTGCCAGAATTTGGCCATCGGACCAAGCTAACTATGGCTACACCTTC | NA | NA | TRBJ1-2 | TRBV5-3
CATSIRDSFYGYTF | TGTGCCACCAGCATCCGGGACAGCTTCTATGGCTACACCTTC | NA | TRBD1 | TRBJ1-2 | TRBV15
CASSYGRMRIDYGYTF | TGTGCCAGCAGTTACGGTCGAATGAGGATCGACTATGGCTACACCTTC | NA | NA | TRBJ1-2 | TRBV6-4
CASRFRALYNEQFF | TGTGCCAGCCGCTTCAGGGCTCTGTACAATGAGCAGTTCTTC | NA | NA | TRBJ2-1 | TRBV6-1
CASSQVTASGGTTYNEQFF | TGCGCCAGCAGCCAAGTAACGGCTAGCGGGGGGACTACCTACAATGAGCAGTTCTTC | NA | TRBD2 | TRBJ2-1 | TRBV4-1
CASSPHPLYQETQYF | TGTGCCAGCAGCCCACATCCTCTGTACCAAGAGACCCAGTACTTC | NA | NA | TRBJ2-5 | TRBV9
CASSGTGFWSEQYF | TGTGCCAGCAGCGGGACAGGGTTCTGGTCGGAGCAGTACTTC | NA | TRBD1 | TRBJ2-7 | TRBV5-4
CSAHRAYEQYF | TGCAGTGCCCACCGAGCCTACGAGCAGTACTTC | NA | NA | TRBJ2-7 | TRBV20-1
CASSQRADQPQHF | TGTGCCAGCAGCCAACGAGCCGATCAGCCCCAGCATTTT | NA | NA | TRBJ1-5 | TRBV11-2
CATARKSGIQETQYF | TGTGCCACAGCCCGCAAATCGGGAATCCAAGAGACCCAGTACTTC | NA | NA | TRBJ2-5 | TRBV6-5
CASTSGSSYNEQFF | TGTGCCAGCACAAGCGGGAGCTCCTACAATGAGCAGTTCTTC | once | TRBD2 | TRBJ2-1 | TRBV6-1
CASSLTSSGKTQYF | TGTGCTAGCAGCTTAACGTCTAGCGGGAAGACCCAGTACTTC | NA | TRBD2 | TRBJ2-5 | TRBV7-7
CAIRGQVGTEAFF | TGTGCCATCAGGGGACAGGTGGGCACTGAAGCTTTCTTT | NA | TRBD1 | TRBJ1-1 | TRBV10-3
CASSLAMGYSNQPQHF | TGTGCCAGCAGCTTAGCGATGGGTTATAGCAATCAGCCCCAGCATTTT | NA | NA | TRBJ1-5 | TRBV7-2
CASSAWTSGSGEQFF | TGTGCCAGCAGCGCCTGGACTAGCGGGAGCGGTGAGCAGTTCTTC | NA | TRBD2 | TRBJ2-1 | TRBV11-3
CASSLGGPTEAFF | TGTGCCAGCAGCCTAGGGGGACCCACTGAAGCTTTCTTT | NA | NA | TRBJ1-1 | TRBV7-3
CASSLWDRNTIYF | TGTGCCAGCAGCTTATGGGACAGGAACACCATATATTTT | once | TRBD1 | TRBJ1-3 | TRBV11-3
CASSPRLADTDTQYF | TGCGCCAGCAGCCCCAGACTAGCGGACACAGATACGCAGTATTTT | NA | TRBD2 | TRBJ2-3 | TRBV5-1
CASSRDVNTEAFF | TGTGCCAGCAGCCGAGACGTGAACACTGAAGCTTTCTTT | NA | NA | TRBJ1-1 | TRBV11-2